The source of this T cell receptor (beta chain) is a study of T cells in tuberculosis. Study-wide results and limits: The TCR-beta difference was not significant; alpha differences partly reflected length. Active tuberculosis cases were adults; controls were adolescents.

This clone appeared a single time. No antigen is known for it. Time point in this sample: new active TB diagnosis, blood taken before or within 7 days of starting treatment. Assay: immunoSEQ multiplex PCR; the TCRdb copy retains only in-frame clones and omits some. The sample has around 30,000 clones, roughly 86% seen once. The sequence derives from an adult with tuberculosis. The material sequenced was PBMCs, taken at tuberculosis diagnosis.

The CDR3 DNA is TGTGCCAGCAGCTTGTCGGGACAGAAAATGAATAAACTGTTTTTT. Translation gives CASSLSGQKMNKLFF. The gene calls are TRBV5-4 and TRBJ1-4, with TRBD1 identical over 7 bases. CDR3 size: 15 residues. The V gene end was trimmed by 1 base and the J gene end by 11 bases; junction bases not matched to a gene: 11. The V gene's germline CDR1 is SGHNT and CDR2 YYREEE (reference sequence).